This entry describes one T cell receptor beta chain. Data came from immunoSEQ multiplex PCR; TCRdb stores just in-frame clones and leaves some out. This table holds about 29,000 clones, just over 90% found once. The sample belongs to a study of T cell changes during pregnancy in multiple sclerosis. With V trimmed by 0 bases and J by 7 bases, 4 bases remained unmatched. CDR3 length equals 15 residues. From germline, CDR1 is MGHRA and CDR2 YSYEKL. This chain uses TRBV4-1 with TRBJ2-5; TRBD1 agrees at 11 bases. The source material was CD8+ T cells from peripheral blood mononuclear cells, sampled before pregnancy. This receptor was identified in a female donor with multiple sclerosis, enrolled in a pregnancy study. The CDR3 protein is CASSQDKGQGGTQYF. CDR3 in DNA: TGCGCCAGCAGCCAAGATAAGGGACAGGGGGGGACCCAGTACTTC.